The table lists the clone carrying this TCR beta chain with many counts. The antigen is undetermined. Arm-PCR of CDR3 regions with iRepertoire HTBI primers generated TCR beta libraries. In TCRdb, the multiplex PCR reads were re-called with MiXCR into one record per CDR3 protein. This sample has 300,000 to 400,000 distinct CDR3 sequences, with over 15% found just once. The source of the sample is a study of regulatory T cells in long-lasting Graves disease. The CDR3 consists of 15 residues. Germline loops: CDR1 MNHEY, CDR2 SVGEGT. V dropped 2 bases and J dropped 1 base, with 8 bases sitting between them. The time point: newly diagnosed GD, antithyroid drugs for less than 3 months. The TCR library was made from RNA extracted from PBMCs. Study-level points and caveats: Persistent disease showed a preference for TRBV28, TRBJ1-2 and TRBJ2-5.

This sample was shared with a second study, whose subject was T cells in Graves' hyperthyroidism and ophthalmopathy. As that study records: When the TCR CDR3 underwent first-round RT-PCR, the HTBI primer set was used. Blood also carried most thyroid clonotypes expanded above 0.001.

The gene calls are TRBV6-2 or TRBV6-3 and TRBJ2-2; D uncertain. This specimen was peripheral blood mononuclear cells (PBMCs), taken at new diagnosis, from a patient treated with antithyroid drugs. The sequence derives from a man aged 40-50 years with Graves disease. CDR3 coding DNA: TGTGCCAGCAGTTACGGTTTGGGGAACACCGGGGAGCTGTTTTTT. Its translation is CASSYGLGNTGELFF.